Presented here are 10 T cell receptor beta chains from one specimen sequenced in a study of lung T cells in sarcoidosis with Löfgren's syndrome. TCRdb processed the reads anew with MiXCR; each CDR3 protein has one entry. The table lists roughly 63,000 distinct CDR3 sequences, 21% of them singletons. The sample consisted of CD4+ T cells from PBMCs. These receptors came from a human donor with sarcoidosis (Löfgren's syndrome or another form), or a control subject (not recorded which).

This clonotype was counted at least ten times. The J gene is TRBJ2-2, the V gene TRBV7-6; D is perhaps TRBD2 (5 bases). This CDR3 contains 15 residues. V lost 2 bases, J lost 4 bases, and 11 bases lay in between. CDR1 and CDR2 (germline): SGHVS, FNYEAQ. The CDR3 loop is CASSLPRAGTGELFF. As DNA, the CDR3 is TGTGCCAGCAGCTTACCGCGGGCAGGCACCGGGGAGCTGTTTTTT.

In this sample, this clonotype turned up a few times. A read error may be the cause here, since a much bigger clone is one base away. The V and J genes are TRBV7-2 and TRBJ2-7, with a possible D match to TRBD1 (5 bases). Per germline, CDR1 SGHTA and CDR2 FQGNSA. The CDR3 totals 12 residues. This CDR3 reads CVSSARQTEQYF. DNA for the CDR3: TGTGTCAGCAGCGCCCGACAGACCGAGCAGTACTTC.

The chain joins TRBV2 to TRBJ2-3; perhaps D is TRBD1 or TRBD2 (5 bases each). Between the trimmed V and J ends, which lost 4 bases and 4 bases, there was a span of 9 bases. The germline V gene encodes CDR1 SNHLY and CDR2 FYNNEI. The CDR3 has 13 amino acids. CDR3 sequence (DNA): TGTGCCAGCAGTGCCAGGGACGCAGATACGCAGTATTTT. This encodes CASSARDADTQYF.

This clonotype has a handful of counts. V and J are TRBV29-1 and TRBJ2-2, with 10 nucleotides matching TRBD1. Losses at the gene ends were 6 bases for V and 3 bases for J; bases not matched to a gene: 7. This CDR3 region has 15 residues. Germline assignment: CDR1 SQVTM and CDR2 ANQGSEA. DNA of the CDR3: TGCAGCGTCCCACGGACAGGGGGGGACACCGGGGAGCTGTTTTTT. Encoded protein: CSVPRTGGDTGELFF.

This clonotype occurred a few times. The V call is TRBV5-1, the J call TRBJ2-4; D gene uncertain. Looked up from germline, CDR1 is SGHRS and CDR2 is YFSETQ. Trimming left V 0 bases short and J 1 base short, with 11 bases between. The CDR3 is 16 amino acids. CDR3 amino acids: CASSLVSGPAKNIQYF. The CDR3 bases are TGCGCCAGCAGCTTGGTTTCAGGACCGGCCAAAAACATTCAGTACTTC.

V usage is TRBV30 and J usage is TRBJ1-2; no firm D call. Trimming shortened V by 1 base and J by 0 bases, and 3 bases separated the two germline ends. The CDR3 has 12 residues. CDR1 is GTSNPN and CDR2 is SVGIG in the germline V gene (reference sequence). CDR3 nucleotides: TGTGCCTGGAGTGGCACTAACTATGGCTACACCTTC. This gives the protein CAWSGTNYGYTF.

The sample holds many counts of this clonotype. This chain joins TRBV12-3 or TRBV12-4 and TRBJ2-5; no clear D gene. CDR3 length: 12 residues. V gave up 4 bases and J gave up 7 bases, with 10 bases separating them. CDR3 nucleotides: TGTGCCAGCAGTTCCCGATTGGGGACCCAGTACTTC. This sequence encodes CASSSRLGTQYF.

The V call is TRBV28, the J call TRBJ1-2; 9 bases map to TRBD1. V lost 6 bases to trimming and J lost 8 bases; unmatched junction nucleotides: 10. This CDR3 comprises 14 residues. Per the germline V gene, CDR1 is MDHEN and CDR2 is SYDVKM. CDR3: CASRRPGQGTGYTF. CDR3 sequence (DNA): TGTGCCAGCAGGAGGCCGGGACAGGGAACCGGCTACACCTTC.

This clonotype occurred a few times. This chain connects TRBV10-3 to TRBJ2-4; D gene ambiguous. The CDR3 loop spans 13 amino acids. The V and J ends lost 3 bases and 7 bases respectively, with 10 bases between them. Germline CDR1 and CDR2: ENHRY and SYGVKD. Here the CDR3 DNA reads TGTGCCATCAGTGAAGCAGGAAAGAACATTCAGTACTTC. As protein: CAISEAGKNIQYF.

In its sample, this clonotype was seen many times. This chain links TRBV3-1 with TRBJ1-1; TRBD1 is a possible D gene (6 bases). The V end was cut by 5 bases, the J end by 3 bases, with 10 bases between. The CDR3 has 13 amino acids. Germline V gene lookup returns CDR1 LGHDT and CDR2 YNNKEL (reference sequence). CDR3 nucleotides: TGTGCCAGCAGCAGACAGGTTGACACTGAAGCTTTCTTT. This codes for CASSRQVDTEAFF.